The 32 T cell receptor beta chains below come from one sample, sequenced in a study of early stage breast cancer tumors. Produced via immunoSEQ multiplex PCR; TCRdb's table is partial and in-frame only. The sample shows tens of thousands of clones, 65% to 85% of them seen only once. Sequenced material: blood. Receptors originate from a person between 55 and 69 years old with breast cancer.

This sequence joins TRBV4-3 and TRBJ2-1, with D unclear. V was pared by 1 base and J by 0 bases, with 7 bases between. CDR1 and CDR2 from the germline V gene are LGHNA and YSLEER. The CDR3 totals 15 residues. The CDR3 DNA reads TGCGCCAGCAGCCAAGGGCGGAGCTCCTACAATGAGCAGTTCTTC. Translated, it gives CASSQGRSSYNEQFF.

The CDR3 region is CASSFGLNTEAFF. The CDR3 nucleotides are TGTGCCAGCAGCTTCGGCCTGAACACTGAAGCTTTCTTT. The gene calls are TRBV5-4 and TRBJ1-1; D remains unclear. This CDR3 contains 13 residues. V was pared by 2 bases and J by 0 bases, with 5 bases between. CDR1 and CDR2 (germline): SGHNT, YYREEE (reference sequence).

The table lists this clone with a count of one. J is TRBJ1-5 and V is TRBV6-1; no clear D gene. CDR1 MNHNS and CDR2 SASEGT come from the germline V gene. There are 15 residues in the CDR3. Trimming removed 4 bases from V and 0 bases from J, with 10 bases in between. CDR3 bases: TGTGCCAGCAGTGTGGATTCCTATAGCAATCAGCCCCAGCATTTT. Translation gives CASSVDSYSNQPQHF.

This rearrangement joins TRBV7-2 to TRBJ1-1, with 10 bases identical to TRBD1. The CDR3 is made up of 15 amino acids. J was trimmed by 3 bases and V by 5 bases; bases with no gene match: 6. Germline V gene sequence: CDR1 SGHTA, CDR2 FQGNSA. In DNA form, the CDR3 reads TGTGCCAGCAGCCGACAGGGGGCGACGGACACTGAAGCTTTCTTT. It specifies CASSRQGATDTEAFF. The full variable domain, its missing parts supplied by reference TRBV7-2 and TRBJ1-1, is GAGVSQSPSNKVTEKGKDVELRCDPISGHTALYWYRQSLGQGLEFLIYFQGNSAPDKSGLPSDRFSAERTGGSVSTLTIQRTQQEDSAVYLCASSRQGATDTEAFFGQGTRLTVV.

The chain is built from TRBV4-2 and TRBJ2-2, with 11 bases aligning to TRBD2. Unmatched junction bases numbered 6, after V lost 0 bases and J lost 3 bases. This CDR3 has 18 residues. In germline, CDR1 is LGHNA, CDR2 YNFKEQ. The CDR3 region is CASSQDLRLAGYTGELFF. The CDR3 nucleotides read TGTGCCAGCAGCCAAGATCTCCGACTAGCGGGATACACCGGGGAGCTGTTTTTT.

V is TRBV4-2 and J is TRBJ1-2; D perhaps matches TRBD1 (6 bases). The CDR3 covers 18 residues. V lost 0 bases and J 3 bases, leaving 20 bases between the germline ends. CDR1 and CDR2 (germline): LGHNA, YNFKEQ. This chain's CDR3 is CASSQESRGRGEDYGYTF. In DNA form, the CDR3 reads TGTGCCAGCAGCCAAGAAAGTCGTGGTAGGGGGGAAGACTATGGCTACACCTTC.

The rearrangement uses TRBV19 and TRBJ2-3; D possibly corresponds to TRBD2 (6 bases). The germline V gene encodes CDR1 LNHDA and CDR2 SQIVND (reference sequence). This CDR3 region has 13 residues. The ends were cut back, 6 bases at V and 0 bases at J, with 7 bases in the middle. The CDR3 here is CASSGTSTDTQYF. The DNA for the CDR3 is TGTGCCAGTAGCGGGACTAGCACAGATACGCAGTATTTT. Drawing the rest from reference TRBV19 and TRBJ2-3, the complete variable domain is DGGITQSPKYLFRKEGQNVTLSCEQNLNHDAMYWYRQDPGQGLRLIYYSQIVNDFQKGDIAEGYSVSREKKESFPLTVTSAQKNPTAFYLCASSGTSTDTQYFGPGTRLTVL.

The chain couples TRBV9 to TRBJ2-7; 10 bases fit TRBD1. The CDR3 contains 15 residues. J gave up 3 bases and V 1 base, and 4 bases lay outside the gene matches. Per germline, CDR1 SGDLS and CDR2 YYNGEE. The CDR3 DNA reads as TGTGCCAGCAGCGTAAGGACAGGGGGAGGCTACGAGCAGTACTTC. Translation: CASSVRTGGGYEQYF.

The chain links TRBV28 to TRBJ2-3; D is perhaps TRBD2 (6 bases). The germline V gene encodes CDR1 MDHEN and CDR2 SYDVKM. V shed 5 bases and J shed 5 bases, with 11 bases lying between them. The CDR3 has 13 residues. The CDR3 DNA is TGTGCCAGCAGTATTTGGCGGGGAGATACGCAGTATTTT. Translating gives CASSIWRGDTQYF.

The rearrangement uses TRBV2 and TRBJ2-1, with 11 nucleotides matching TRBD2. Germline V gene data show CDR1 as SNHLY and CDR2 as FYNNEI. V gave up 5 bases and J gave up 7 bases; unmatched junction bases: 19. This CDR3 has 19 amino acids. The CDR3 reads CASSLLGLADLGGWNEQFF. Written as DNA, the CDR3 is TGTGCCAGCAGTCTCTTGGGACTAGCGGATTTAGGAGGTTGGAATGAGCAGTTCTTC.

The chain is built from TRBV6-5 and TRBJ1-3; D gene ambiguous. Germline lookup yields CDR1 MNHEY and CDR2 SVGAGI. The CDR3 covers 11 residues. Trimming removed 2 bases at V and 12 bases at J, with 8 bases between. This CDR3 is CASSYGWNIYF. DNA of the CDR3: TGTGCCAGCAGTTACGGGTGGAACATATATTTT.

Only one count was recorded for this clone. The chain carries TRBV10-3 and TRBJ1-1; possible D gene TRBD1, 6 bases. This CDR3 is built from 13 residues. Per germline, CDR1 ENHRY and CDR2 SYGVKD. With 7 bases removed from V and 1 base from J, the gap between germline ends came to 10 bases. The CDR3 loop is CAIKWTENTEAFF. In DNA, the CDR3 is TGTGCCATCAAATGGACAGAGAACACTGAAGCTTTCTTT.

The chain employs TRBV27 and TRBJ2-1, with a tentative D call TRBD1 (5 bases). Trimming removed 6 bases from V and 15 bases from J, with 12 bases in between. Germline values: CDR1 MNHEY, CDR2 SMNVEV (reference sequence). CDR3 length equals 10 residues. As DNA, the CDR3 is TGTGCCAGCAGAGGGGTGTATACGTTCTTC. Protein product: CASRGVYTFF.

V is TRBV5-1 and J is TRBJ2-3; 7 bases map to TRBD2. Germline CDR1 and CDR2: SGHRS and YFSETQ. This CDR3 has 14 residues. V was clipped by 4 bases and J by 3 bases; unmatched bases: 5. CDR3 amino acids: CASSPAAGTDTQYF. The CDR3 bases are TGCGCCAGCAGCCCCGCAGCGGGAACAGATACGCAGTATTTT.

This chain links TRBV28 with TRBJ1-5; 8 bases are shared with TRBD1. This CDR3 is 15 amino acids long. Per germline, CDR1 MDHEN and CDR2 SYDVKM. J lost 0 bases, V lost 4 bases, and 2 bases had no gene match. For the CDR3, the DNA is TGTGCCAGCAGTTCGACAGGGGATAGCAATCAGCCCCAGCATTTT. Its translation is CASSSTGDSNQPQHF.

In DNA, the CDR3 is TGCAGCGTTGTTAGGGGCGGGGGGAACCAAGAGACCCAGTACTTC. Translating it yields CSVVRGGGNQETQYF. The chain uses TRBV29-1 and TRBJ2-5; 8 nucleotides match TRBD2. Trimming removed 4 bases from V and 0 bases from J; junction bases left unmatched: 7. The germline V gene has CDR1 SQVTM and CDR2 ANQGSEA. There are 15 residues in the CDR3. Full variable domain (rest looked up from reference TRBV29-1 and TRBJ2-5): SAVISQKPSRDICQRGTSLTIQCQVDSQVTMMFWYRQQPGQSLTLIATANQGSEATYESGFVIDKFPISRPNLTFSTLTVSNMSPEDSSIYLCSVVRGGGNQETQYFGPGTRLLVL.

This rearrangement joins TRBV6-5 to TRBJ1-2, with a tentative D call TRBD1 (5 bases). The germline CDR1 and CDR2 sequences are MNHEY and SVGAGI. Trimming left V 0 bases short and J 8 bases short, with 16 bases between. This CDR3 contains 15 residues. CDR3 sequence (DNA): TGTGCCAGCAGTTACTCGACTTTGGGGCGCGGGGGCTACACCTTC. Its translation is CASSYSTLGRGGYTF.

CDR3 in amino acids: CASSLTYRGGGYTF. CDR3 nucleotides: TGTGCCAGCAGTTTGACCTACAGGGGTGGCGGCTACACCTTC. This chain joins TRBV28 and TRBJ1-2; the match to TRBD1 covers 7 bases. V lost 3 bases, J lost 8 bases, and 9 bases stayed unmatched. The germline V gene has CDR1 MDHEN and CDR2 SYDVKM. The CDR3 is 14 residues long.

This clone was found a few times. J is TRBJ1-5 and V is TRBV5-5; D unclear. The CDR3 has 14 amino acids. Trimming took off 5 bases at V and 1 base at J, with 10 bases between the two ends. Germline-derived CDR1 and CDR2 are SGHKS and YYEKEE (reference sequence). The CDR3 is CASSAIISNQPQHF. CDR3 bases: TGTGCCAGCAGTGCTATAATCAGCAATCAGCCCCAGCATTTT.

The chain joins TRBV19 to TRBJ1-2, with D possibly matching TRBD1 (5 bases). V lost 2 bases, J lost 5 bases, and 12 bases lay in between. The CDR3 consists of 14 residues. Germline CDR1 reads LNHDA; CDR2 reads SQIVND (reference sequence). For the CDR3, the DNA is TGTGCCAGTAGTATAATTAGGGGAACTTATGGCTACACCTTC. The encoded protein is CASSIIRGTYGYTF.

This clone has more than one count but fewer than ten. The CDR3 loop reads CASSQGSGNQPQHF. The CDR3 coding sequence is TGTGCCAGCAGCCAGGGGTCTGGCAATCAGCCCCAGCATTTT. The chain links TRBV6-5 to TRBJ1-5; D is possibly TRBD1 (6 bases). With 6 bases removed from V and 2 bases from J, the gap between germline ends came to 11 bases. The CDR3 is 14 residues long. Germline V gene lookup returns CDR1 MNHEY and CDR2 SVGAGI.

The CDR3 reads CASSPGSEETQYF. For the CDR3, the DNA is TGTGCCAGCTCACCTGGGAGCGAAGAGACCCAGTACTTC. The rearrangement uses TRBV18 and TRBJ2-5; D perhaps matches TRBD2 (5 bases). Germline values: CDR1 KGHSH, CDR2 LQKENI. CDR3 length: 13 residues. Trimming left V 3 bases short and J 3 bases short, with 8 bases between.

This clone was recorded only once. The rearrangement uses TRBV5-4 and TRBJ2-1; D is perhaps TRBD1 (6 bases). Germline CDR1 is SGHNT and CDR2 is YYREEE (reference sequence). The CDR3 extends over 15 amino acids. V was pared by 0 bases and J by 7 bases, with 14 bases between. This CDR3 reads CASSLGPGETNEQFF. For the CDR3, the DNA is TGTGCCAGCAGCTTGGGGCCAGGGGAAACGAATGAGCAGTTCTTC.

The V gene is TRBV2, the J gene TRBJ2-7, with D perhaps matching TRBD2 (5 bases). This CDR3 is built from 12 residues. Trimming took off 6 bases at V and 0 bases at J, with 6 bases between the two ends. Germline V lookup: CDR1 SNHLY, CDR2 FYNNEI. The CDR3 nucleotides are TGTGCCAGCAGAGGGAGCTCCTACGAGCAGTACTTC. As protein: CASRGSSYEQYF.

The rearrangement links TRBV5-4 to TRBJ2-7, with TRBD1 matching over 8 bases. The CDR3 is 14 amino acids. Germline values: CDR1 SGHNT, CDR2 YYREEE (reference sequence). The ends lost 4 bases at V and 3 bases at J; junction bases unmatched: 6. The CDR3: CASSPGQGRYEQYF. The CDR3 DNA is TGTGCCAGCAGCCCTGGACAGGGCCGCTACGAGCAGTACTTC. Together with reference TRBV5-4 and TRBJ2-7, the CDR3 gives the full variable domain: ETGVTQSPTHLIKTRGQQVTLRCSSQSGHNTVSWYQQALGQGPQFIFQYYREEENGRGNFPPRFSGLQFPNYSSELNVNALELDDSALYLCASSPGQGRYEQYFGPGTRLTVT.

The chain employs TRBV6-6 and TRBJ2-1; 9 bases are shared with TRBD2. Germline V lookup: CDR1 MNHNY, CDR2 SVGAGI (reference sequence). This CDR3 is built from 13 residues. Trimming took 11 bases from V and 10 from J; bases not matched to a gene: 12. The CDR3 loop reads CAAQGRGGLEQFF. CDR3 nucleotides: TGTGCCGCACAGGGGCGGGGGGGCCTGGAGCAGTTCTTC.

In DNA, the CDR3 is TGTGCCTGGAGGGAGAGCGGAACCTACAATGAGCAGTTCTTC. It codes for CAWRESGTYNEQFF. V and J are TRBV30 and TRBJ2-1; weak D call: TRBD2 (5 bases). The length of the CDR3 is 14 residues. The germline V gene encodes CDR1 GTSNPN and CDR2 SVGIG (reference sequence). Trimming cost V 3 bases and J 2 bases, with 11 bases left between them.

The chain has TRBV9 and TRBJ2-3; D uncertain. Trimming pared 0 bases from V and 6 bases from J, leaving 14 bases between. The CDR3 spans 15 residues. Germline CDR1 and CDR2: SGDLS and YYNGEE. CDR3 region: CASSVGYSQSDTQYF. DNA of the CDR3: TGTGCCAGCAGCGTAGGTTACTCTCAGAGTGATACGCAGTATTTT.

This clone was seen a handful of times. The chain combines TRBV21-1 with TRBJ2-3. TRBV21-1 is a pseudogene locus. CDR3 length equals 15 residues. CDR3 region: CASSKGCGSTDTQYF. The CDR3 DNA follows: TGTGCCAGCAGCAAGGGATGTGGAAGTACAGATACGCAGTATTTT.

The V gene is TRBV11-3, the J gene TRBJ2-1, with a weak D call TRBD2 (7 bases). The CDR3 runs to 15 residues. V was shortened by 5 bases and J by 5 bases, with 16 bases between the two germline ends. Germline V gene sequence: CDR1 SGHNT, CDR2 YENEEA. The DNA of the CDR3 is TGTGCCAGCAGCCCAGGGGCTAGCGGACACAATGAGCAGTTCTTC. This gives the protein CASSPGASGHNEQFF.

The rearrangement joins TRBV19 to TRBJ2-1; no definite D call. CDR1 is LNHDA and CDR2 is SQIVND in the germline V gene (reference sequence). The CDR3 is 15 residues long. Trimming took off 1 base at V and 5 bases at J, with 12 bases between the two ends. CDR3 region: CASSIGLLQDNEQFF. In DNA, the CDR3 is TGTGCCAGTAGTATAGGGCTGCTTCAAGACAATGAGCAGTTCTTC. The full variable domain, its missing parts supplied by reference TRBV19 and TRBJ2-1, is DGGITQSPKYLFRKEGQNVTLSCEQNLNHDAMYWYRQDPGQGLRLIYYSQIVNDFQKGDIAEGYSVSREKKESFPLTVTSAQKNPTAFYLCASSIGLLQDNEQFFGPGTRLTVL.

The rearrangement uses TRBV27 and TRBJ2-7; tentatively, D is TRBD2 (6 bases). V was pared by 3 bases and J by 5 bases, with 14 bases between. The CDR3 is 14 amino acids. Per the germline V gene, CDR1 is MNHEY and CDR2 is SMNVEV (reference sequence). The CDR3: CASSFGGAMNEQYF. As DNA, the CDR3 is TGTGCCAGCAGTTTCGGGGGAGCCATGAACGAGCAGTACTTC.